The 13 T cell receptor beta chains reported below all come from one sample, sequenced in a study of human T cells and chemical hapten exposure. TCRdb reprocessed the RACE reads with MiXCR, giving one entry per CDR3 protein. The table shows about 97,000 distinct CDR3 sequences, with around a quarter occurring only once. Time point noted: patch test 3, about 24 weeks after DPC sensitization. Treatment meaning: therapeutic diphenylcyclopropenone sensitization with weekly scalp DPC. Sequencing used whole blood, obtained in connection with sensitization to the hapten diphenylcyclopropenone (DPC). These receptors were collected from a man in his forties with alopecia areata. Some clones in this sample may be carry-over from other donors' samples.

This rearrangement joins TRBV7-9 to TRBJ1-2, with a tentative D call TRBD1 (6 bases). Per germline, CDR1 SEHNR and CDR2 FQNEAQ (reference sequence). This CDR3 contains 14 residues. The ends were cut back, 5 bases at V and 2 bases at J, with 12 bases in the middle. The CDR3 here is CASSPQGYNYGYTF. CDR3 bases: TGTGCCAGCAGCCCACAGGGTTACAACTATGGCTACACCTTC.

The chain joins TRBV5-1 to TRBJ2-1; D unclear. The CDR3 has 13 amino acids. Trimming stripped 5 bases from V and 4 bases from J, with 10 bases between. Germline V gene data show CDR1 as SGHRS and CDR2 as YFSETQ. The CDR3 reads CASRSDTYNEQFF. DNA for the CDR3: TGCGCCAGCAGATCTGACACATACAATGAGCAGTTCTTC.

The V and J genes are TRBV4-1 and TRBJ2-7; D is ambiguous. Germline V gene lookup returns CDR1 MGHRA and CDR2 YSYEKL. V lost 1 base and J 2 bases, leaving 6 bases between the germline ends. This CDR3 has 13 amino acids. The CDR3 DNA reads as TGCGCCAGCAGCCAAGCGCCGACCTACGAGCAGTACTTC. It specifies CASSQAPTYEQYF.

This clonotype came up a few times. V gene TRBV11-2 combines with J gene TRBJ2-6; D unresolved. Germline values: CDR1 SGHAT, CDR2 FQNNGV. The CDR3 is 15 amino acids. V was cut by 5 bases and J by 0 bases, with 8 bases left in between. Written as DNA, the CDR3 is TGTGCCAGCAGCCGACGGAGCTCTGGGGCCAACGTCCTGACTTTC. Its translation: CASSRRSSGANVLTF. The whole variable domain, filled in from reference TRBV11-2 and TRBJ2-6, reads EAGVAQSPRYKIIEKRQSVAFWCNPISGHATLYWYQQILGQGPKLLIQFQNNGVVDDSQLPKDRFSAERLKGVDSTLKIQPAKLEDSAVYLCASSRRSSGANVLTFGAGSRLTVL.

This rearrangement joins TRBV14 to TRBJ1-4, with 7 bases that match TRBD1. The trim removed 5 bases at V and 3 bases at J, leaving 9 bases unmatched. The CDR3 extends over 16 amino acids. Germline V gene lookup returns CDR1 SGHDN and CDR2 FVKESK. The CDR3 DNA reads TGTGCCAGCAGCGGGCCGAGGGGGCGAGCTAATGAAAAACTGTTTTTT. As protein: CASSGPRGRANEKLFF.

The V gene is TRBV7-3, the J gene TRBJ2-3, with no clear D. V was trimmed by 5 bases and J by 6 bases, leaving 12 bases between them. Germline CDR1 is SGHTA and CDR2 is FQGTGA. CDR3 length equals 13 residues. CDR3 coding DNA: TGTGCCAGCAGCCCGAACCCGAGGGATACGCAGTATTTT. It encodes CASSPNPRDTQYF. Using reference TRBV7-3 and TRBJ2-3 for the parts outside the CDR3, the full variable domain is GAGVSQTPSNKVTEKGKYVELRCDPISGHTALYWYRQSLGQGPEFLIYFQGTGAADDSGLPNDRFFAVRPEGSVSTLKIQRTERGDSAVYLCASSPNPRDTQYFGPGTRLTVL.

This chain uses TRBV12-3 or TRBV12-4 with TRBJ2-3, with a possible D match to TRBD2 (5 bases). V was trimmed by 4 bases and J by 2 bases, leaving 13 bases between them. This CDR3 comprises 15 residues. Written as DNA, the CDR3 is TGTGCCAGCAGTTCCCGGGAACGGTTCACAGATACGCAGTATTTT. It is translated as CASSSRERFTDTQYF.

This sequence joins TRBV7-2 and TRBJ2-7; 8 bases are shared with TRBD2. The J segment lost 7 bases and the V segment lost 3 bases, leaving 8 bases of the junction unmatched. Germline V CDR1 and CDR2: SGHTA, FQGNSA. This CDR3 has 14 residues. The CDR3 here is CASSFPGGPKEQYF. Here the CDR3 DNA reads TGTGCCAGCAGCTTTCCGGGAGGGCCGAAGGAGCAGTACTTC. The whole variable domain, remainder taken from reference TRBV7-2 and TRBJ2-7, is GAGVSQSPSNKVTEKGKDVELRCDPISGHTALYWYRQSLGQGLEFLIYFQGNSAPDKSGLPSDRFSAERTGGSVSTLTIQRTQQEDSAVYLCASSFPGGPKEQYFGPGTRLTVT.

This clonotype was counted between two and nine times. The chain joins TRBV6-5 to TRBJ1-2; tentatively, D is TRBD1 (6 bases). CDR3 length: 15 residues. Deletions cut 0 bases from V and 6 bases from J, with 14 bases between. Germline V gene lookup returns CDR1 MNHEY and CDR2 SVGAGI. As DNA, the CDR3 is TGTGCCAGCAGTTACTCGACACAGGGTTTTAATGGCTACACCTTC. This codes for CASSYSTQGFNGYTF.

The chain is built from TRBV20-1 and TRBJ1-6, with 7 bases matching TRBD1. The CDR3 is 14 amino acids. The germline V gene has CDR1 DFQATT and CDR2 SNEGSKA (reference sequence). V lost 7 bases to trimming and J lost 5 bases; unmatched junction nucleotides: 8. The CDR3 DNA sequence: TGCAGTGTTGGACAGGCCGACAATAATTCACCCCTCCACTTT. Its translation: CSVGQADNNSPLHF.

The chain links TRBV28 to TRBJ2-7; a possible D gene is TRBD2 (5 bases). Trimming left V 3 bases short and J 1 base short, with 10 bases between. The CDR3 contains 14 residues. The germline V gene has CDR1 MDHEN and CDR2 SYDVKM. The CDR3 nucleotides read TGTGCCAGCAGTTTTGAGCGGCGGTCCTACGAGCAGTACTTC. Residues: CASSFERRSYEQYF.

The chain has TRBV10-2 and TRBJ1-5, with 7 bases lining up with TRBD1. V lost 4 bases and J lost 4; bases outside the gene matches: 7. The CDR3 is 15 amino acids. Germline assignment: CDR1 WSHSY and CDR2 SAAADI. The CDR3 nucleotides are TGCGCCAGCAGTGGTGAGACAGGGACTAATCAGCCCCAGCATTTT. It specifies CASSGETGTNQPQHF.

The V and J genes are TRBV12-3 or TRBV12-4 and TRBJ2-1; D is uncertain. CDR3 size: 14 residues. V was cut by 5 bases and J by 7 bases, with 15 bases left in between. As DNA, the CDR3 is TGTGCCAGCAGTCGGACGCTCCTTAGGAATGAGCAGTTCTTC. Translation gives CASSRTLLRNEQFF.